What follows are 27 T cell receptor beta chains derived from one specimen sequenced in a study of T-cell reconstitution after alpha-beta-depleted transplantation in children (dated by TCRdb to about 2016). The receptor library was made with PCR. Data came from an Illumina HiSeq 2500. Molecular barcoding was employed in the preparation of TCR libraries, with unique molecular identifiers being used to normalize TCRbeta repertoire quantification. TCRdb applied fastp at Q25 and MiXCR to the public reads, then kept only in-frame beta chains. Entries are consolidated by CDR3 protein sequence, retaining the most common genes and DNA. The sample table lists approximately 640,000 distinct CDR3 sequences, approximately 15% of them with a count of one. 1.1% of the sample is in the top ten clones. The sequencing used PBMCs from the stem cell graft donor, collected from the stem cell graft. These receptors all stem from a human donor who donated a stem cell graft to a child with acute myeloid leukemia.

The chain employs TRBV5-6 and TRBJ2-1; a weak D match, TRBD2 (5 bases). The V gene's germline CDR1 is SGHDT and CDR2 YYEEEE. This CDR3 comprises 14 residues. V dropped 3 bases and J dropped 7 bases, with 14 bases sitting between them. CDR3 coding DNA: TGTGCCAGCAGCTGGACCGGCCCGGGGAATGAGCAGTTCTTC. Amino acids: CASSWTGPGNEQFF. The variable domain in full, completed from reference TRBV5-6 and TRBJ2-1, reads DAGVTQSPTHLIKTRGQQVTLRCSPKSGHDTVSWYQQALGQGPQFIFQYYEEEERQRGNFPDRFSGHQFPNYSSELNVNALLLGDSALYLCASSWTGPGNEQFFGPGTRLTVL.

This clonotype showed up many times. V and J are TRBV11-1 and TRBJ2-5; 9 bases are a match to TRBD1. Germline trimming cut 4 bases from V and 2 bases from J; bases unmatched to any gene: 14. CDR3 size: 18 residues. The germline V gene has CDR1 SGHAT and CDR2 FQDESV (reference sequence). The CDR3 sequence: CASSSGVGYRGRQETQYF. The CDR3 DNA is TGTGCCAGCAGCTCGGGAGTAGGATACAGGGGGCGACAAGAGACCCAGTACTTC. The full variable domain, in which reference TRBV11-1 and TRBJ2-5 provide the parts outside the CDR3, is EAEVAQSPRYKITEKSQAVAFWCDPISGHATLYWYRQILGQGPELLVQFQDESVVDDSQLPKDRFSAERLKGVDSTLKIQPAELGDSAMYLCASSSGVGYRGRQETQYFGPGTRLLVL.

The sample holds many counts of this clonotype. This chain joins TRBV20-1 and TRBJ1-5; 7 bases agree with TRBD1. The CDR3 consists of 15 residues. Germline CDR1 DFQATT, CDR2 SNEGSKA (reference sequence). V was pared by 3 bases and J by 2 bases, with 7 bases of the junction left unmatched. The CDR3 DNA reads TGCAGTGCTAGGGCGACAGGGTGGGGCAATCAGCCCCAGCATTTT. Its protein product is CSARATGWGNQPQHF.

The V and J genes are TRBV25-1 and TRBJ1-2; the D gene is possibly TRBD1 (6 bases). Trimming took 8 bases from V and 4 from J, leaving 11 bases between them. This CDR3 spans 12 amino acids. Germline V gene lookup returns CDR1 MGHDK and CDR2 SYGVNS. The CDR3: CASGAGAYGYTF. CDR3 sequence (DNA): TGTGCCAGCGGGGCGGGGGCCTATGGCTACACCTTC.

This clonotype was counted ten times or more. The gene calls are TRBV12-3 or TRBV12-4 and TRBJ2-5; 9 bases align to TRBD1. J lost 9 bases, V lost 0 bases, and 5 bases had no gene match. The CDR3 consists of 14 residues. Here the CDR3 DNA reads TGTGCCAGCAGTTTAGCCGGGACAGGGTATCCCCAGTACTTC. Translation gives CASSLAGTGYPQYF.

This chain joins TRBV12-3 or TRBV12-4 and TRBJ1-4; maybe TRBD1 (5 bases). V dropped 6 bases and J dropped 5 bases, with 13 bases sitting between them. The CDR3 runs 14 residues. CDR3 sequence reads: CASRQREGNEKLFF. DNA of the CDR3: TGTGCCAGCAGACAAAGGGAGGGGAATGAAAAACTGTTTTTT.

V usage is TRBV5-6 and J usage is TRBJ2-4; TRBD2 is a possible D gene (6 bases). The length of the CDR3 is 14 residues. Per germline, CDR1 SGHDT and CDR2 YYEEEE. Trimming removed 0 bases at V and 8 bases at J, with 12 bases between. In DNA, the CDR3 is TGTGCCAGCAGCTTGGTCGGTGGGGAGGACATTCAGTACTTC. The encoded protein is CASSLVGGEDIQYF. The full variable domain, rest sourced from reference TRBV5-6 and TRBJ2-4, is DAGVTQSPTHLIKTRGQQVTLRCSPKSGHDTVSWYQQALGQGPQFIFQYYEEEERQRGNFPDRFSGHQFPNYSSELNVNALLLGDSALYLCASSLVGGEDIQYFGAGTRLSVL.

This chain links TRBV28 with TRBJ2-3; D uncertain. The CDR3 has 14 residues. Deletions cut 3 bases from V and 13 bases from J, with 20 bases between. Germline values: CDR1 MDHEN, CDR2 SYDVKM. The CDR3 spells CASSFLSRSHGEYF. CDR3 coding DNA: TGTGCCAGCAGTTTCCTTAGCAGGTCCCACGGAGAGTATTTT.

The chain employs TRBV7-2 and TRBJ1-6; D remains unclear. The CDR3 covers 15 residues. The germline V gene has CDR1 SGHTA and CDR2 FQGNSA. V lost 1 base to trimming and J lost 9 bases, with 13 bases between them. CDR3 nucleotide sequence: TGTGCCAGCAGCTTAGAAGGCAGTGCCGGTTCACCCCTCCACTTT. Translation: CASSLEGSAGSPLHF.

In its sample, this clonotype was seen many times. This CDR3 is CASRPDRPNEKLFF. The CDR3 nucleotides read TGTGCCAGCAGACCGGACAGGCCTAATGAAAAACTGTTTTTT. The gene calls are TRBV12-3 or TRBV12-4 and TRBJ1-4, with 7 bases aligning to TRBD1. The CDR3 is 14 amino acids. Losses at the gene ends were 6 bases for V and 3 bases for J; bases not matched to a gene: 4.

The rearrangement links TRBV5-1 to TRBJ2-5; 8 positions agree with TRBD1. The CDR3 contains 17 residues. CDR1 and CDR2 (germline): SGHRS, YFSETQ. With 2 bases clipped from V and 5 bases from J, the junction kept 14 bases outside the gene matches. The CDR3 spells CASSFPGTGVRLETQYF. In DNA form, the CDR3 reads TGCGCCAGCAGCTTTCCCGGGACAGGTGTTAGATTGGAGACCCAGTACTTC.

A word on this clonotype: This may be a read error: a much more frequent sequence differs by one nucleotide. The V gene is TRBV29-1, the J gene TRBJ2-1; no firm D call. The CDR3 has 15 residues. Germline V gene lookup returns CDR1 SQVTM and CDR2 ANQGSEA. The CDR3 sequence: CSVDDRTLTYNDQFF. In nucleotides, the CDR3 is TGCAGCGTTGATGATAGAACACTCACCTACAATGACCAGTTCTTC.

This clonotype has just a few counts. The CDR3 is CSALGTDTQYF. As DNA, the CDR3 is TGCAGTGCCTTGGGCACAGATACGCAGTATTTT. This rearrangement joins TRBV20-1 to TRBJ2-3; D not certain. The CDR3 consists of 11 residues. V was cut by 6 bases and J by 1 base, with 5 bases left in between. The V gene's germline CDR1 is DFQATT and CDR2 SNEGSKA (reference sequence).

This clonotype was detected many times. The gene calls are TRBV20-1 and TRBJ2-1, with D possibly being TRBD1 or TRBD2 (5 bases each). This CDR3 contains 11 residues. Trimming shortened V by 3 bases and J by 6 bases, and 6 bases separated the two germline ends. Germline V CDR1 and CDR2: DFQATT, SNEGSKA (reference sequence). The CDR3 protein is CSARGVNEQFF. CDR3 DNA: TGCAGTGCTAGGGGGGTCAATGAGCAGTTCTTC.

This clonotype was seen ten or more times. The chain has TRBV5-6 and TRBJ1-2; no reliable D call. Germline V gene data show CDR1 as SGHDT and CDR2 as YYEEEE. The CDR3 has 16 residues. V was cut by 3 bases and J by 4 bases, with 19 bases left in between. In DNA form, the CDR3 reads TGTGCCAGCAGCTCTCGGCAGGCCCCATTAGGCTATGGCTACACCTTC. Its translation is CASSSRQAPLGYGYTF.

This CDR3 reads CASSLSRGGAVREQYV. In DNA form, the CDR3 reads TGTGCCAGCAGCTTAAGCCGCGGGGGGGCTGTCCGCGAGCAGTACGTC. This sequence joins TRBV7-9 and TRBJ2-7, with 9 nucleotides matching TRBD2. The CDR3 covers 16 residues. J gave up 6 bases and V 2 bases, and 11 bases lay outside the gene matches. Per the germline V gene, CDR1 is SEHNR and CDR2 is FQNEAQ (reference sequence).

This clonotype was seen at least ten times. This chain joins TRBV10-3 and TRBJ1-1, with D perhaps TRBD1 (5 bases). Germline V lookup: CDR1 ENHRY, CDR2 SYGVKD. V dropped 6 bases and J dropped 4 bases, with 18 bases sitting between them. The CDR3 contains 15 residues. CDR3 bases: TGTGCCATCAGCCAGAACCGGGTCGGGACCACTGAAGCTTTCTTT. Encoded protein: CAISQNRVGTTEAFF.

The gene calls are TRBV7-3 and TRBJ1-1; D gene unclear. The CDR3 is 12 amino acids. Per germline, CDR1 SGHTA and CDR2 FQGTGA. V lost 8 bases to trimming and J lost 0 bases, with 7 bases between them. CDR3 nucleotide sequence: TGTGCCAGCGGGGAGTTGAACACTGAAGCTTTCTTT. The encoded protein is CASGELNTEAFF.

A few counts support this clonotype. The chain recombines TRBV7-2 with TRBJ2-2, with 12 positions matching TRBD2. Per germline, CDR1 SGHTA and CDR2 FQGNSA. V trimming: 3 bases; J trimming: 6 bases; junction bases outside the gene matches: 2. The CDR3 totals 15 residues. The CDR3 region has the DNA TGTGCCAGCAGCTTGTGGACTAGCGGGGCCGGGGAGCTGTTTTTT. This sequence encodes CASSLWTSGAGELFF. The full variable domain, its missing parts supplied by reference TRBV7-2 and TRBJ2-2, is GAGVSQSPSNKVTEKGKDVELRCDPISGHTALYWYRQSLGQGLEFLIYFQGNSAPDKSGLPSDRFSAERTGGSVSTLTIQRTQQEDSAVYLCASSLWTSGAGELFFGEGSRLTVL.

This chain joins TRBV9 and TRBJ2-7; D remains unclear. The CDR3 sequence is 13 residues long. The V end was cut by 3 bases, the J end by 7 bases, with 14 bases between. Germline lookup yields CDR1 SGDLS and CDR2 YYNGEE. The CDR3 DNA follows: TGTGCCAGCAGCGACTCAGGTCCTGGGGAGCAGTACTTC. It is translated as CASSDSGPGEQYF.

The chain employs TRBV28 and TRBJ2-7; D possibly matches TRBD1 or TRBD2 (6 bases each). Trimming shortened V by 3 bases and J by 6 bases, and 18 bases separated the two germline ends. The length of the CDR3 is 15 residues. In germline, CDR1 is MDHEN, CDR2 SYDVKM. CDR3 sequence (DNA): TGTGCCAGCAGTTTTCTGGGGGGCGCGGAGGGCGAGCAGTACGTC. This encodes CASSFLGGAEGEQYV.

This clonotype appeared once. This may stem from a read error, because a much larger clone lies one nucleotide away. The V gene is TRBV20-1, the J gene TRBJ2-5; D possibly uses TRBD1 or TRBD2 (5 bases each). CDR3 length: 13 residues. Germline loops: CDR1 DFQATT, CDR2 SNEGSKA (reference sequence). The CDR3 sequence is CSAARARGETQHF. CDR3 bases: TGCAGTGCTGCCAGGGCTCGGGGTGAGACCCAGCACTTC.

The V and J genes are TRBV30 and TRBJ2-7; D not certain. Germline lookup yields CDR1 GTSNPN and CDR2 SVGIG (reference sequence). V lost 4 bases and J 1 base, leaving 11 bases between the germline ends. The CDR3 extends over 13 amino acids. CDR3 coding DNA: TGTGCCTGGAAAGTGGACCGATCCTACGAGCAGTACTTC. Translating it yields CAWKVDRSYEQYF.

DNA for the CDR3: TGTGCCAGCAGCACGGGGCGGACAGGAGTTATTCAGTACTTC. Translating gives CASSTGRTGVIQYF. V usage is TRBV5-6 and J usage is TRBJ2-4, with 7 bases matching TRBD1. The V gene's germline CDR1 is SGHDT and CDR2 YYEEEE. This CDR3 region has 14 residues. The trim removed 4 bases at V and 10 bases at J, leaving 11 bases unmatched.

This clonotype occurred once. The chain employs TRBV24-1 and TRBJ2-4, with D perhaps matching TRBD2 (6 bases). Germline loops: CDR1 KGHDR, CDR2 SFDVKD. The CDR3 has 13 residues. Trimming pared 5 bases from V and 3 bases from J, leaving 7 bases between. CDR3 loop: CATSGEDKNIQYF. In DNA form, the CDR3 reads TGTGCCACCAGTGGGGAGGACAAAAACATTCAGTACTTC.

As DNA, the CDR3 is TGTGCCAGCAGCTTAGATCGGGGCAGGGAGAGCACCGGGGAGCTGTTTTTT. Translated: CASSLDRGRESTGELFF. The genes are TRBV11-2 and TRBJ2-2, with D possibly being TRBD1 or TRBD2 (5 bases each). The V gene lost 0 bases and the J gene lost 4 bases, with 15 bases spanning the gap. This CDR3 has 17 residues. The germline CDR1 and CDR2 sequences are SGHAT and FQNNGV.

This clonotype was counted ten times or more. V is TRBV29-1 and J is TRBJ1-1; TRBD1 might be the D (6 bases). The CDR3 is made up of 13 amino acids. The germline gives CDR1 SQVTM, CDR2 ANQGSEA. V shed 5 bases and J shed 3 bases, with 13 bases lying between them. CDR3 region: CSVRGGWYTEAFF. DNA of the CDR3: TGCAGCGTTCGGGGGGGCTGGTACACTGAAGCTTTCTTT. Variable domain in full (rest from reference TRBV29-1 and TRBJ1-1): SAVISQKPSRDICQRGTSLTIQCQVDSQVTMMFWYRQQPGQSLTLIATANQGSEATYESGFVIDKFPISRPNLTFSTLTVSNMSPEDSSIYLCSVRGGWYTEAFFGQGTRLTVV.